This T cell receptor (beta chain) was retrieved from a study of T cell responses to AZD1222 COVID-19 vaccine. About the study: Both about-4-week and about-12-week second-dose recipients were combined. Findings and caveats of the study: Repertoires were obtained solely post-peak T cell response. Vaccine-associated CD4 TCRs ranged over spike, dominating at 160-218 and 743-854.

Produced via immunoSEQ multiplex PCR; TCRdb's table is partial and in-frame only. Of about 170,000 clones in the sample, around 94% were seen once. V was clipped by 2 bases and J by 8 bases; unmatched bases: 18. CDR1 and CDR2 from the germline V gene are MNHEY and SMNVEV (reference sequence). The length of the CDR3 is 18 residues. Regarding this clone: What it binds is not known.

The specimen comprised peripheral blood, sampled on day 0 of AZD1222 vaccination. This clonotype was sampled from an adult in good health. The chain couples TRBV27 to TRBJ2-1, with 7 bases that match TRBD2. The CDR3 sequence: CASSLSLSGRVVGYEQFF. CDR3 in DNA: TGTGCCAGCAGTTTAAGTCTCAGTGGGAGGGTCGTTGGGTATGAGCAGTTCTTC.